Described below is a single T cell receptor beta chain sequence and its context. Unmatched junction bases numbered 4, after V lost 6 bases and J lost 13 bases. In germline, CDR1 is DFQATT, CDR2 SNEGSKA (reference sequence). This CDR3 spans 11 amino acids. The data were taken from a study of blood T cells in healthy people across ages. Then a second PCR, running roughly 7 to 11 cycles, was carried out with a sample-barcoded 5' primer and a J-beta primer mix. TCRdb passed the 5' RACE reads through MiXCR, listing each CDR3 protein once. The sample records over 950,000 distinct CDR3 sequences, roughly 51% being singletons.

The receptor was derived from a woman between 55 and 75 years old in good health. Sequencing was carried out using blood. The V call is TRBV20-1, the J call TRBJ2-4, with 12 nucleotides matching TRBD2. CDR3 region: CSAGTSGQQYF. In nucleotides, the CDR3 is TGCAGTGCCGGGACTAGCGGGCAGCAGTACTTC.